The rows below give T cell receptor beta chains drawn from one sample of a study of cytomegalovirus exposure and HLA in healthy donors. Sequenced by immunoSEQ multiplex PCR; TCRdb stores in-frame clones only, minus some. The table has 150,000 to 250,000 clones, under 90% seen once. The sample was PBMCs. These receptors were collected from a boy aged 2 to 10 in good health and CMV-seronegative. Each CDR3 is given with its conserved first and last residue. A D gene is named only where the DNA matches it firmly. A row's size may be missing; if present it is once, few, many or a size class.

J,size,D,V,CDR3,DNA
TRBJ2-1,.,.,TRBV11-2,CASSLVRLAPNNEQFF,TGTGCCAGCAGCTTAGTGCGACTCGCCCCCAACAATGAGCAGTTCTTC
TRBJ2-7,.,.,TRBV7-8,CASSLKTPTYEQYF,TGTGCCAGCAGCCTGAAGACACCTACCTACGAGCAGTACTTC
TRBJ2-5,.,TRBD2,TRBV5-1,CASSWTSGEGETQYF,TGCGCCAGCAGCTGGACTAGCGGGGAGGGGGAGACCCAGTACTTC
TRBJ1-6,.,.,TRBV6-5,CASSLTAPPPLHF,TGTGCCAGCAGCCTAACAGCCCCCCCACCCCTCCACTTT
TRBJ1-6,.,TRBD1,TRBV6-1,CASSEIGQGGGSPLHF,TGTGCCAGCAGTGAGATAGGCCAGGGGGGTGGTTCACCCCTCCACTTT
TRBJ1-6,.,.,TRBV7-2,CASRIDTLYNSPLHF,TGTGCCAGCAGAATCGACACCCTCTATAATTCACCCCTCCACTTT
TRBJ2-7,.,.,TRBV6-1,CASSENYRYEQYF,TGTGCCAGCAGTGAAAATTATCGCTACGAGCAGTACTTC
TRBJ1-2,.,TRBD1,TRBV19,CASSIGRPTGERHGYTF,TGTGCCAGTAGTATAGGGAGGCCGACAGGGGAACGCCATGGCTACACCTTC
TRBJ2-1,.,TRBD2,TRBV30,CAWAGGGGAGQFF,TGTGCCTGGGCGGGAGGGGGGGGCGCAGGGCAGTTCTTC
TRBJ1-2,.,.,TRBV7-9,CASSLAFGEVKPGYTF,TGTGCCAGCAGCTTAGCGTTCGGGGAAGTAAAACCGGGCTACACCTTC
TRBJ1-1,once,.,TRBV7-8,CASSLGGLGGNTEAFF,TGTGCCAGCAGCTTAGGTGGGCTGGGGGGGAACACTGAAGCTTTCTTT
TRBJ2-5,.,.,TRBV11-1,CASSYSTAETQYF,TGTGCCAGCAGCTACAGCACAGCCGAGACCCAGTACTTC
TRBJ2-3,.,.,TRBV4-2,CASSQVGRTDTQYF,TGTGCCAGCAGCCAAGTGGGCCGAACAGATACGCAGTATTTT
TRBJ2-5,few,.,TRBV5-6,CASSFGQQETQYF,TGTGCCAGCAGCTTTGGACAGCAAGAGACCCAGTACTTC
TRBJ2-5,few,TRBD2,TRBV5-1,CASQLLAGLQETQYF,TGCGCCAGCCAATTACTAGCGGGGCTCCAAGAGACCCAGTACTTC
TRBJ2-1,.,TRBD2,TRBV19,CASSIIGGGDEQFF,TGTGCCAGTAGTATCATCGGGGGGGGAGATGAGCAGTTCTTC
TRBJ2-1,.,TRBD2,TRBV4-1,CASSLLGLHMFSSYNEQFF,TGCGCCAGCAGCCTACTGGGACTACACATGTTCAGCTCCTACAATGAGCAGTTCTTC
TRBJ2-4,.,.,TRBV7-3,CASSLRLNIQYF,TGTGCCAGCAGCTTAAGGCTAAACATTCAGTACTTC
TRBJ2-3,.,.,TRBV5-1,CASSSSYGVDTQYF,TGCGCCAGCAGTTCTAGCTACGGGGTTGATACGCAGTATTTT
TRBJ1-1,.,.,TRBV6-4,CASSLRENTEAFF,TGTGCCAGCAGCCTTCGGGAGAACACTGAAGCTTTCTTT
TRBJ2-3,once,TRBD2,TRBV13,CASSFSGGGADTQYF,TGTGCCAGCAGCTTCAGCGGGGGAGGAGCAGATACGCAGTATTTT
TRBJ2-3,.,.,TRBV21-1,CASSKLVTGLSTDTQYF,TGTGCCAGCAGCAAACTAGTGACAGGCCTTAGCACAGATACGCAGTATTTT
TRBJ1-5,.,TRBD1,TRBV27,CASSSRSTGGSNQPQHF,TGTGCCAGCAGTTCACGGTCGACAGGGGGTAGCAATCAGCCCCAGCATTTT
TRBJ1-5,few,TRBD1,TRBV6-5,CASSGTGGQPQHF,TGTGCCAGCAGCGGCACAGGGGGTCAGCCCCAGCATTTT
TRBJ2-1,.,.,TRBV7-9,CASSPRRGGQDNEQFF,TGTGCCAGCAGCCCCCGAAGGGGGGGGCAAGACAATGAGCAGTTCTTC
TRBJ2-5,.,.,TRBV7-9,CASSPQETQYF,TGTGCCAGCAGCCCGCAAGAGACCCAGTACTTC
TRBJ2-1,.,.,TRBV18,CASSPGAGEVHEQFF,TGTGCCAGCTCACCAGGCGCCGGTGAGGTACATGAGCAGTTCTTC
TRBJ2-2,.,TRBD1,TRBV4-3,CASSHADRAGELFF,TGCGCCAGCAGCCACGCGGACAGGGCCGGGGAGCTGTTTTTT
TRBJ2-3,.,.,TRBV6-6,CASNAQGADTQYF,TGTGCCAGCAACGCTCAAGGGGCAGATACGCAGTATTTT
TRBJ2-1,few,TRBD1,TRBV7-2,CASSWGQGYNEQFF,TGTGCCAGCAGCTGGGGACAGGGATACAATGAGCAGTTCTTC
TRBJ1-1,.,TRBD1,TRBV4-1,CASSPFPRDRGERDTEAFF,TGCGCCAGCAGCCCCTTCCCCCGGGACAGGGGGGAGAGGGACACTGAAGCTTTCTTT
TRBJ1-5,.,TRBD1,TRBV7-9,CASSVGDSHQPQHF,TGTGCCAGCAGCGTAGGGGACAGTCATCAGCCCCAGCATTTT
TRBJ2-1,.,TRBD2,TRBV5-1,CASSGRLAGGLDEQFF,TGCGCCAGCAGCGGGCGCCTAGCGGGGGGGCTGGATGAGCAGTTCTTC
TRBJ1-2,.,.,TRBV15,CATSRERYGYGYTF,TGTGCCACCAGCAGAGAACGGTATGGCTATGGCTACACCTTC
TRBJ1-1,few,.,TRBV7-9,CASSRGTEAFF,TGTGCCAGCAGCAGGGGCACTGAAGCTTTCTTT
TRBJ1-2,.,TRBD1,TRBV5-1,CASSSGTGVYGYTF,TGCGCCAGCAGCTCCGGGACAGGGGTTTATGGCTACACCTTC
TRBJ1-1,.,.,TRBV7-9,CASSYPTQNTEAFF,TGTGCCAGCAGCTACCCGACACAGAACACTGAAGCTTTCTTT
TRBJ1-4,.,.,TRBV5-1,CASSFRSGEEKLFF,TGCGCCAGCAGCTTTAGGTCAGGGGAGGAAAAACTGTTTTTT
TRBJ2-3,.,TRBD1,TRBV5-6,CASSWDSATDTQYF,TGTGCCAGCAGCTGGGACAGCGCCACAGATACGCAGTATTTT
TRBJ2-5,.,.,TRBV5-1,CASSFSGHETQYF,TGCGCCAGCAGCTTTTCAGGGCACGAGACCCAGTACTTC
TRBJ1-4,.,.,TRBV29-1,CSARGTNEKLFF,TGCAGCGCCCGAGGGACAAATGAAAAACTGTTTTTT